The 13 T cell receptor beta chains presented below share a single source sample, sequenced in a study of molecular identifiers for immune sequencing clone quantification. TCRdb reprocessed the PCR reads via MiXCR and lists one record per CDR3 protein. The data show more than 550,000 distinct CDR3 sequences, around 25% seen once. The specimen sequenced was naive CD8+ T cells from blood, with Jurkat cell RNA spiked in. Subset here: FACS-sorted CD8+CD4-CCR7+CD45RA+ naive T cells. These receptors were taken from a human donor in good health. Some libraries in this study had Jurkat cell RNA spiked in.

In its sample, this clonotype was seen a few times. The J gene is TRBJ2-7, the V gene TRBV4-3, with 9 bases that match TRBD1. The CDR3 covers 18 residues. The germline V gene has CDR1 LGHNA and CDR2 YSLEER. The V segment lost 0 bases and the J segment 4 bases; nucleotides outside the gene matches: 13. CDR3 DNA sequence: TGCGCCAGCAGCCAAGATTGGAGCGCCGGGACAGGGTCGTACGAGCAGTACTTC. It encodes CASSQDWSAGTGSYEQYF.

This clonotype was counted a few times. The genes are TRBV29-1 and TRBJ2-4, with D tentatively TRBD1 (6 bases). Germline-derived CDR1 and CDR2 are SQVTM and ANQGSEA. V lost 0 bases, J lost 0 bases, and 15 bases lay in between. This CDR3 is 17 amino acids long. The CDR3 here is CSVEEDGTQLAKNIQYF. DNA of the CDR3: TGCAGCGTTGAAGAGGATGGGACACAACTAGCCAAAAACATTCAGTACTTC.

Turning to this clonotype: This may stem from a read error, because a much larger clone lies one nucleotide away. The chain is built from TRBV5-6 and TRBJ2-5, with D perhaps TRBD2 (5 bases). This CDR3 comprises 14 residues. The germline V gene has CDR1 SGHDT and CDR2 YYEEEE. In DNA, the CDR3 is TGTGCCAGCAGCTTGGGACCCGGAGGAGAGACCCAGAACTTC. It codes for CASSLGPGGETQNF. Variable domain in full (rest from reference TRBV5-6 and TRBJ2-5): DAGVTQSPTHLIKTRGQQVTLRCSPKSGHDTVSWYQQALGQGPQFIFQYYEEEERQRGNFPDRFSGHQFPNYSSELNVNALLLGDSALYLCASSLGPGGETQNFGPGTRLLVL.

This clonotype was seen more than once but under ten times. The CDR3 is CASSPDREGYEQYF. In DNA, the CDR3 is TGTGCCAGCAGTCCGGACAGGGAGGGCTACGAGCAGTACTTC. The chain couples TRBV6-6 to TRBJ2-7; D is perhaps TRBD1 (8 bases). This CDR3 spans 14 amino acids. Per the germline V gene, CDR1 is MNHNY and CDR2 is SVGAGI (reference sequence). The V gene lost 5 bases and the J gene lost 3 bases, with 14 bases spanning the gap.

As for this clonotype: A junction boundary mismatches the germline segment, possibly from a read error. V and J are TRBV2 and TRBJ2-5; 10 bases fit TRBD2. This CDR3 contains 17 residues. CDR1 SNHLY and CDR2 FYNNEI come from the germline V gene. The CDR3 coding sequence is TGTGCCAGCAGCGAAGGGCCTCGACTAGCGGGCCAAGAGACCCAGTACTTC. Its translation is CASSEGPRLAGQETQYF.

This clonotype was found many times. V is TRBV4-2 and J is TRBJ2-5; D call uncertain. The CDR3 extends over 16 amino acids. V shed 0 bases and J shed 0 bases, with 11 bases lying between them. Germline V CDR1 and CDR2: LGHNA, YNFKEQ. The CDR3 DNA follows: TGTGCCAGCAGCCAAGAGGGATGGGTCAACCAAGAGACCCAGTACTTC. It yields the protein CASSQEGWVNQETQYF.

This clonotype was seen only a few times. The chain recombines TRBV30 with TRBJ1-1, with no clear D. Per germline, CDR1 GTSNPN and CDR2 SVGIG (reference sequence). V lost 4 bases to trimming and J lost 6 bases, with 12 bases between them. The length of the CDR3 is 12 residues. The CDR3 loop is CAWTGNNPEAFF. The CDR3, as DNA: TGTGCCTGGACAGGAAATAACCCTGAAGCTTTCTTT.

The CDR3 DNA sequence: TGTGCCAGCACCAACGGTCGGACAGGAGTCAATGAGCAGTTCTTC. This translates into CASTNGRTGVNEQFF. The chain recombines TRBV11-2 with TRBJ2-1; 7 bases map to TRBD1. The CDR3 sequence is 15 residues long. The V gene's germline CDR1 is SGHAT and CDR2 FQNNGV. V lost 7 bases and J lost 6; bases outside the gene matches: 12.

As regards this clonotype: This may be a read error, as it is one base from a much larger clone. CDR3 in amino acids: CASSLAGTFSVHEQYF. Written as DNA, the CDR3 is TGTGCCAGCAGCTTGGCAGGGACTTTCTCGGTCCACGAGCAGTACTTC. This chain links TRBV5-6 with TRBJ2-7, with D perhaps TRBD2 (6 bases). Trimming cost V 0 bases and J 5 bases, with 18 bases left between them. CDR1 and CDR2 (germline): SGHDT, YYEEEE. This CDR3 spans 16 amino acids.

This clonotype has a handful of counts. This rearrangement joins TRBV29-1 to TRBJ2-5; 11 bases fit TRBD2. V was clipped by 6 bases and J by 4 bases; unmatched bases: 10. Germline assignment: CDR1 SQVTM and CDR2 ANQGSEA. CDR3 length: 15 amino acids. The CDR3 coding sequence is TGCAGCGTGGCTGTAGCGGGGGGGTTAAGAGAGACCCAGTACTTC. It encodes CSVAVAGGLRETQYF.

The rearrangement uses TRBV7-9 and TRBJ2-2; 8 nucleotides line up with TRBD2. Trimming at V came to 4 bases and at J to 1 base, leaving 5 bases not matched to a gene. Looked up from germline, CDR1 is SEHNR and CDR2 is FQNEAQ (reference sequence). This CDR3 region has 16 residues. CDR3: CASSSTSGRNTGELFF. The CDR3 coding sequence is TGTGCCAGCAGCTCCACCAGCGGGAGGAACACCGGGGAGCTGTTTTTT. The whole variable domain, remainder taken from reference TRBV7-9 and TRBJ2-2, is DTGVSQNPRHKITKRGQNVTFRCDPISEHNRLYWYRQTLGQGPEFLTYFQNEAQLEKSRLLSDRFSAERPKGSFSTLEIQRTEQGDSAMYLCASSSTSGRNTGELFFGEGSRLTVL.

As for this clonotype: Given a much more abundant clone one base away, this may be a read error. This sequence joins TRBV5-3 and TRBJ1-5; D is ambiguous. TRBV5-3 is an ORF; its function is uncertain. This CDR3 has 13 residues. V shed 10 bases and J shed 3 bases, with 14 bases lying between them. The CDR3 loop is CAGSFRDNQPQHF. The CDR3 DNA reads as TGTGCCGGCAGCTTTAGAGACAATCAGCCCCAGCATTTT.

This clonotype was recorded at least ten times. V usage is TRBV7-6 and J usage is TRBJ2-3; no firm D call. Trimming removed 1 base from V and 4 bases from J, with 9 bases in between. The CDR3 covers 14 residues. Germline V CDR1 and CDR2: SGHVS, FNYEAQ. The CDR3 spells CASSLVVSPDTQYF. CDR3 coding DNA: TGTGCCAGCAGCTTAGTAGTATCCCCAGATACGCAGTATTTT.